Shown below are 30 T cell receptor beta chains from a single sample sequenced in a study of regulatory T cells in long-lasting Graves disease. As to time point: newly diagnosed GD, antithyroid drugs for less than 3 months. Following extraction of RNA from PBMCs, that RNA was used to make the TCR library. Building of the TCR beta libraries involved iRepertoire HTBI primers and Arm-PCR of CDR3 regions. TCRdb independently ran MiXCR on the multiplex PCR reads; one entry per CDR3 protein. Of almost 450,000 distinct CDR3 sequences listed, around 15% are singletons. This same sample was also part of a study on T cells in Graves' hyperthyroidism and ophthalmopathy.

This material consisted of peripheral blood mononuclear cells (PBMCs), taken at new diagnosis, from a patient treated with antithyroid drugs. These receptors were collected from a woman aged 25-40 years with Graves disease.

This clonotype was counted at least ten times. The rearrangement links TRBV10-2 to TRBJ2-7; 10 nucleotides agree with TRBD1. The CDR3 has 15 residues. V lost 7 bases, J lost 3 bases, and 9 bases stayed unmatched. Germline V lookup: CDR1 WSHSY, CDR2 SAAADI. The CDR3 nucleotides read TGCGCCAGCATTAACCGGGACAGGGGAAGCTACGAGCAGTACTTC. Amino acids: CASINRDRGSYEQYF.

This CDR3 reads CAISESRTGSNEQFF. The CDR3 region has the DNA TGTGCCATCAGTGAGTCGCGGACAGGGAGCAATGAGCAGTTCTTC. This chain uses TRBV10-3 with TRBJ2-1; 8 bases agree with TRBD1. The CDR3 is 15 residues long. The J segment lost 6 bases and the V segment lost 0 bases, leaving 4 bases of the junction unmatched. Germline V gene lookup returns CDR1 ENHRY and CDR2 SYGVKD.

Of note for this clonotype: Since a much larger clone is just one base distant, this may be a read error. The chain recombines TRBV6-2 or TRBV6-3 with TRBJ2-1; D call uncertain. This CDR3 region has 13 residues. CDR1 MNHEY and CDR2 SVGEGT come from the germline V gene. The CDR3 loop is CASTPTPYNEQLF. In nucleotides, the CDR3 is TGTGCCAGCACCCCAACACCCTACAATGAGCAGCTCTTC.

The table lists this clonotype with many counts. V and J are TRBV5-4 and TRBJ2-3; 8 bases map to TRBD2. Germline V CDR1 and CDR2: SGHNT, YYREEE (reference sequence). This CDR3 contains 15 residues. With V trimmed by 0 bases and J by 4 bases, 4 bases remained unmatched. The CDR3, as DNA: TGTGCCAGCAGCTTGGGCGGGAGGCTGGCAGATACGCAGTATTTT. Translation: CASSLGGRLADTQYF.

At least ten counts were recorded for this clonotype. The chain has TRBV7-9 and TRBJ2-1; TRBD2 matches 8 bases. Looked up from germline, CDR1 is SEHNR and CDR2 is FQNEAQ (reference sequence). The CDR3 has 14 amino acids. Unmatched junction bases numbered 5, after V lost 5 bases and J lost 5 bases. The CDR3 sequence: CASSRAGVNNEQFF. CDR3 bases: TGTGCCAGCAGCCGAGCGGGAGTCAACAATGAGCAGTTCTTC.

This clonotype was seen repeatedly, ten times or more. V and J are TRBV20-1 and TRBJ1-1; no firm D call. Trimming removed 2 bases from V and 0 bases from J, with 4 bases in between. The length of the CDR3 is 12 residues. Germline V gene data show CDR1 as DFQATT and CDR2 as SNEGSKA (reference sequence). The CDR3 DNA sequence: TGCAGTGCTAGACCCATGAACACTGAAGCTTTCTTT. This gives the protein CSARPMNTEAFF.

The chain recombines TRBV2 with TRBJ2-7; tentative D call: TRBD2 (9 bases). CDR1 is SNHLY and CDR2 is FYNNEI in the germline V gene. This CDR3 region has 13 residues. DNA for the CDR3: TGTGTCATCAGGGGGCTAGCGGGATATGAGCAGTACTTC. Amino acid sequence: CVIRGLAGYEQYF.

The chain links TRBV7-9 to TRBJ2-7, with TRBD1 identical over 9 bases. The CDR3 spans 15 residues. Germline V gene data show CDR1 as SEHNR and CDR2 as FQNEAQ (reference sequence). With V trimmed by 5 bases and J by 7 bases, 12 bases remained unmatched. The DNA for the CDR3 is TGTGCCAGCAGCCCCACAGGGGGCCCCTACAATGAGCAGTACTTC. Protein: CASSPTGGPYNEQYF.

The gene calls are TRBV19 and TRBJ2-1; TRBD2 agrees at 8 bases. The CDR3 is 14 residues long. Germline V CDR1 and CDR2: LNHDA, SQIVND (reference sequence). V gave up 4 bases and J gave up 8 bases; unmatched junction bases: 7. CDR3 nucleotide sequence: TGTGCCAGTAGTACCATGACTAGCGCGGATGAGCAGTTCTTC. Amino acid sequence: CASSTMTSADEQFF. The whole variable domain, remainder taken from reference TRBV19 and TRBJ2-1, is DGGITQSPKYLFRKEGQNVTLSCEQNLNHDAMYWYRQDPGQGLRLIYYSQIVNDFQKGDIAEGYSVSREKKESFPLTVTSAQKNPTAFYLCASSTMTSADEQFFGPGTRLTVL.

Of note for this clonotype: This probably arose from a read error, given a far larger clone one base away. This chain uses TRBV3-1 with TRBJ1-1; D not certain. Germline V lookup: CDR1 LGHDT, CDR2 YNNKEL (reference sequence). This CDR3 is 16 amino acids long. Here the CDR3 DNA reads TGTGCCAGCTCACCACCCTCCGAGGGCTCTAACACTGAAGCTCTCTTT. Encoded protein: CASSPPSEGSNTEALF.

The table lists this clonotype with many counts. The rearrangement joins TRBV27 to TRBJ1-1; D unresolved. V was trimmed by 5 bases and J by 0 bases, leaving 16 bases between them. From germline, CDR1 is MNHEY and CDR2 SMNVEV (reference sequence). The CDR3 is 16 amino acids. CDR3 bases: TGTGCCAGCAGTAAACGGACGGCCTCGATGAACACTGAAGCTTTCTTT. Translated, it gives CASSKRTASMNTEAFF.

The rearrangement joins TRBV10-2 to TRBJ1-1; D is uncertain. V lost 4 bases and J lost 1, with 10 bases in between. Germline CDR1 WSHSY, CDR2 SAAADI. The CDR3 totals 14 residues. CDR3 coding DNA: TGCGCCAGCAGTGCTACGGGCCCGAACACTGAAGCTTTCTTT. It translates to CASSATGPNTEAFF.

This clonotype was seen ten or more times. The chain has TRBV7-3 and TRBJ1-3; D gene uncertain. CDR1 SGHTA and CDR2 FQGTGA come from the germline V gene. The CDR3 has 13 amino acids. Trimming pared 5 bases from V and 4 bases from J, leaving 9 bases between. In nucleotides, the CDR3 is TGTGCCAGCAGCCCAGGAGGCGGAAACACCATATATTTT. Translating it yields CASSPGGGNTIYF. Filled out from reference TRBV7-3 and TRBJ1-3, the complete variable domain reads GAGVSQTPSNKVTEKGKYVELRCDPISGHTALYWYRQSLGQGPEFLIYFQGTGAADDSGLPNDRFFAVRPEGSVSTLKIQRTERGDSAVYLCASSPGGGNTIYFGEGSWLTVV.

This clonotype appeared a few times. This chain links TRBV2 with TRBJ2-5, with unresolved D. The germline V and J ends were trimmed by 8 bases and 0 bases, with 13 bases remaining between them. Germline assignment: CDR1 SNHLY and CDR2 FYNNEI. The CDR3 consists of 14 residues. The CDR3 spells CASLLTTYQETQYF. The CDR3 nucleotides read TGTGCCAGCCTCCTAACCACGTACCAAGAGACCCAGTACTTC. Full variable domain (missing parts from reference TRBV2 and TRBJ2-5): EPEVTQTPSHQVTQMGQEVILRCVPISNHLYFYWYRQILGQKVEFLVSFYNNEISEKSEIFDDQFSVERPDGSNFTLKIRSTKLEDSAMYFCASLLTTYQETQYFGPGTRLLVL.

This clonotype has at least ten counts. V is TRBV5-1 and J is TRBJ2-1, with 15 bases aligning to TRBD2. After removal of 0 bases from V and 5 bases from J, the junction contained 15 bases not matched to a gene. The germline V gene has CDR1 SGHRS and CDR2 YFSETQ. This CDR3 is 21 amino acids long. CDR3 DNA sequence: TGCGCCAGCAGCTTGGCTTCCAACTTAGGACTAGCGGGAGGGCCACACAATGAGCAGTTCTTC. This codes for CASSLASNLGLAGGPHNEQFF.

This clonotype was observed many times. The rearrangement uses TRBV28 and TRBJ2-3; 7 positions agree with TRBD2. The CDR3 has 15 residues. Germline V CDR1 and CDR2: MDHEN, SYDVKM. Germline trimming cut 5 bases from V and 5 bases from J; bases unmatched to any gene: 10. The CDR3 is CASSPGLHGVDTQYF. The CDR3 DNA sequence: TGTGCCAGCAGTCCGGGACTACATGGGGTAGATACGCAGTATTTT.

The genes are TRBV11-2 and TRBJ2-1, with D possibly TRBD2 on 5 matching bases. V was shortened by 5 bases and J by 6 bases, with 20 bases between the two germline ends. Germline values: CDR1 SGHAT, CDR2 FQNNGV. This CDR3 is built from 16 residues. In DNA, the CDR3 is TGTGCCAGCAGCCGTGAACTAGATTTCTGGGTCAATGAGCAGTTCTTC. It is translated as CASSRELDFWVNEQFF.

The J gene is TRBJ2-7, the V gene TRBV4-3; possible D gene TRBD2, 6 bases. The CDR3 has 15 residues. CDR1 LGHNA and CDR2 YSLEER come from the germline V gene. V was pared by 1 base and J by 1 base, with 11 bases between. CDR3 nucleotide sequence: TGCGCCAGCAGCCAAGTTTCCGGGAGTTCCTACGAGCAGTACTTC. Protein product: CASSQVSGSSYEQYF.

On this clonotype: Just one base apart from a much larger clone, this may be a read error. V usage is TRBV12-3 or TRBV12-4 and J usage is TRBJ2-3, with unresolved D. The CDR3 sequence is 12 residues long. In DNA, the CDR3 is TGTGCCAGCAGTTTAAACTCAGATACGCGGTATTTT. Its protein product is CASSLNSDTRYF.

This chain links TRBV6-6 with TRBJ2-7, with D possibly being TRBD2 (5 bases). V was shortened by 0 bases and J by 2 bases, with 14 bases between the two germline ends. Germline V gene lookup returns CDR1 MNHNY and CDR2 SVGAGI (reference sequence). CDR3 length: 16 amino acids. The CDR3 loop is CASSYSARAPTYEQYF. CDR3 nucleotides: TGTGCCAGCAGTTACTCGGCGCGGGCCCCCACCTACGAGCAGTACTTC.

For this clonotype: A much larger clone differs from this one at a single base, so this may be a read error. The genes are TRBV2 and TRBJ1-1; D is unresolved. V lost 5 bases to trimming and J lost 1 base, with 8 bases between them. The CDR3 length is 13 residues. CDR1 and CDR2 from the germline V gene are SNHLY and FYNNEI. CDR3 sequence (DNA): TGTGCCAGCAGTACTACCGCGAACACTGAAGCTTTCTTT. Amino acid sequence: CASSTTANTEAFF.

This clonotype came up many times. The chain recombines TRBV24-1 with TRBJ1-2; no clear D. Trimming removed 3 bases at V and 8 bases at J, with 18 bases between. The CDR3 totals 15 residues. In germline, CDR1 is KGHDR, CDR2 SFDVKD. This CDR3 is CATSDPAGGLYGYTF. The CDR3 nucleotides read TGTGCCACCAGTGATCCCGCGGGCGGGTTATACGGCTACACCTTC.

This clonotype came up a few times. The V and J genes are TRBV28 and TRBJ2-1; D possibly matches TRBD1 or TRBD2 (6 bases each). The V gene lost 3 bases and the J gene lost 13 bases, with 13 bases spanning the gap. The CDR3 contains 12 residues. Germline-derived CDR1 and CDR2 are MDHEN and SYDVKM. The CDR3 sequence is CASSFFRGVQFF. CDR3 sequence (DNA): TGTGCCAGCAGTTTTTTTAGGGGGGTCCAGTTCTTC.

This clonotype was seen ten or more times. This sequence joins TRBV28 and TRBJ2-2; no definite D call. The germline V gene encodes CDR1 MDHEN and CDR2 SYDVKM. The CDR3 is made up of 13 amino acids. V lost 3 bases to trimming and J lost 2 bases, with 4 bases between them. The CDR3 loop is CASSFLNTGELFF. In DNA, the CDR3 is TGTGCCAGCAGTTTTTTAAACACCGGGGAGCTGTTTTTT.

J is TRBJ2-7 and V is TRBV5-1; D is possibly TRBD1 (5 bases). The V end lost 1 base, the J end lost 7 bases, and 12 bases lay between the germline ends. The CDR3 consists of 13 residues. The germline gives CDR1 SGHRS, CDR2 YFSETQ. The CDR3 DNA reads TGCGCCAGCAGCTTGACAGGCCTCGTGGAGCAGTACTTC. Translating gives CASSLTGLVEQYF.

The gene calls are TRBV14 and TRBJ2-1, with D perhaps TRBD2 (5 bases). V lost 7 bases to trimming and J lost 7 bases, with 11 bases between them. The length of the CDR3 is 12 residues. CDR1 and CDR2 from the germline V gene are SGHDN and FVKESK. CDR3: CASTSRGNEQFF. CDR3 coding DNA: TGTGCCAGCACGTCCCGGGGTAATGAGCAGTTCTTC.

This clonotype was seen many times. The CDR3 DNA is TGTGCCAGCAGCCAAGGGTTAGCGGGAGCCCGCGGGGAGCTGTTTTTT. This gives the protein CASSQGLAGARGELFF. V usage is TRBV3-1 and J usage is TRBJ2-2; 9 nucleotides line up with TRBD2. The germline V gene encodes CDR1 LGHDT and CDR2 YNNKEL (reference sequence). The ends lost 1 base at V and 7 bases at J; junction bases unmatched: 7. CDR3 length equals 16 residues.

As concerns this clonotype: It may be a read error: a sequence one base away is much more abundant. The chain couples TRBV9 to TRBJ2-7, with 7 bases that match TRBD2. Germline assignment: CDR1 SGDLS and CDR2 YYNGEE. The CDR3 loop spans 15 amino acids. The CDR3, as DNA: TGTGCCAGCAGGGTCAGCGGCAGCGGGGTCCACGAGCGGTACTTC. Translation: CASRVSGSGVHERYF. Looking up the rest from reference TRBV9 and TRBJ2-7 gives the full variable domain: DSGVTQTPKHLITATGQRVTLRCSPRSGDLSVYWYQQSLDQGLQFLIQYYNGEERAKGNILERFSAQQFPDLHSELNLSSLELGDSALYFCASRVSGSGVHERYFGPGTRLTVT.

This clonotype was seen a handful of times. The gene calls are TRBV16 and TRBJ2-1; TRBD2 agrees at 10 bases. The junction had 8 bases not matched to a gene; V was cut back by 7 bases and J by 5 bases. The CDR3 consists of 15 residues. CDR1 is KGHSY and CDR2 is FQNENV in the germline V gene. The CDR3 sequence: CASTRSGRADNEQFF. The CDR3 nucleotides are TGTGCCAGCACACGGAGCGGGAGGGCTGACAATGAGCAGTTCTTC.

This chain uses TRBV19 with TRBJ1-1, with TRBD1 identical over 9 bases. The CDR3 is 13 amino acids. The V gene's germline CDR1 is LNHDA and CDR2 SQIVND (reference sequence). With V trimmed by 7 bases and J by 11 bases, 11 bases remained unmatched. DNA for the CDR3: TGTGCCAGTATCGGGACAGGGTTTCGATGGGCTTTCTTT. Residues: CASIGTGFRWAFF.